This entry lists 31 T cell receptor beta chains sequenced from one sample in a study of PD-1 blockade in classical Hodgkin lymphoma. Clones were sequenced by immunoSEQ multiplex PCR, and TCRdb holds only the in-frame ones, with some missing. The repertoire holds approximately 7,900 clones, with around three quarters as singletons. Time point meaning: cycle 4 day 1 (C4D1), after more than five weeks of nivolumab. Exposure to brentuximab vedotin varied, and each patient had relapsed following autologous stem cell transplantation. This sample comprised peripheral blood mononuclear cells (PBMCs), obtained before the fourth cycle of nivolumab. The source is a human donor with classical Hodgkin lymphoma.

CDR3 protein: CASSVGRNYGYTF. The DNA for the CDR3 is TGCGCCAGCAGCGTCGGACGTAACTATGGCTACACCTTC. V is TRBV5-1 and J is TRBJ1-2, with D hard to call. Germline V gene data show CDR1 as SGHRS and CDR2 as YFSETQ. The length of the CDR3 is 13 residues. Trimming removed 4 bases from V and 1 base from J, with 8 bases in between.

The chain recombines TRBV5-1 with TRBJ1-6; D remains ambiguous. Germline-derived CDR1 and CDR2 are SGHRS and YFSETQ. CDR3 length: 15 residues. V was pared by 0 bases and J by 6 bases, with 10 bases between. This CDR3 is CASSLGQLGNSPLHF. The CDR3 DNA reads TGCGCCAGCAGCTTGGGGCAGTTGGGTAATTCACCCCTCCACTTT. The full variable domain, with the rest looked up from reference TRBV5-1 and TRBJ1-6, is KAGVTQTPRYLIKTRGQQVTLSCSPISGHRSVSWYQQTPGQGLQFLFEYFSETQRNKGNFPGRFSGRQFSNSRSEMNVSTLELGDSALYLCASSLGQLGNSPLHFGNGTRLTVT.

This rearrangement joins TRBV6-6 to TRBJ1-1, with D unclear. This CDR3 spans 14 amino acids. The V and J ends lost 5 bases and 2 bases respectively, with 12 bases between them. The germline V gene encodes CDR1 MNHNY and CDR2 SVGAGI (reference sequence). The CDR3 DNA is TGTGCCAGCAGTGCGTCTCAAAGAAACACTGAAGCTTTCTTT. This sequence encodes CASSASQRNTEAFF.

The rearrangement joins TRBV27 to TRBJ1-1; D unresolved. The V gene lost 1 base and the J gene lost 3 bases, with 18 bases spanning the gap. Germline CDR1 MNHEY, CDR2 SMNVEV (reference sequence). The CDR3 runs 17 residues. Written as DNA, the CDR3 is TGTGCCAGCAGTTTATTCGCAGGTCCCATAACGGACACTGAAGCTTTCTTT. It specifies CASSLFAGPITDTEAFF.

The chain employs TRBV11-2 and TRBJ2-5, with D perhaps matching TRBD1 (5 bases). V was shortened by 0 bases and J by 1 base, with 12 bases between the two germline ends. CDR1 and CDR2 (germline): SGHAT, FQNNGV. This CDR3 comprises 16 residues. Written as DNA, the CDR3 is TGTGCCAGCAGCTTAGATTCAGGGTTCGTCCAAGAGACCCAGTACTTC. It is translated as CASSLDSGFVQETQYF.

This clone was seen just once. This sequence joins TRBV7-9 and TRBJ2-2; 15 positions match TRBD2. The V gene end was trimmed by 4 bases and the J gene end by 4 bases; junction bases not matched to a gene: 1. Germline-derived CDR1 and CDR2 are SEHNR and FQNEAQ (reference sequence). This CDR3 has 16 residues. The CDR3 is CASSWGLAGGTGELFF. In nucleotides, the CDR3 is TGTGCCAGCAGCTGGGGACTAGCGGGAGGCACCGGGGAGCTGTTTTTT.

This clone was recorded a few times. J is TRBJ2-2 and V is TRBV5-4; maybe TRBD2 (6 bases). The V and J ends lost 7 bases and 7 bases respectively, with 20 bases between them. Germline CDR1 and CDR2: SGHNT and YYREEE (reference sequence). This CDR3 is built from 15 residues. The CDR3 DNA reads as TGTGCCAGCTCAAATGGGTGGGAGCGGGTCGGGGAGCTGTTTTTT. Its protein is CASSNGWERVGELFF.

The J gene is TRBJ2-5, the V gene TRBV2, with D possibly being TRBD2 (6 bases). The CDR3 is 13 residues long. V lost 6 bases and J 6 bases, leaving 14 bases between the germline ends. Germline CDR1 and CDR2: SNHLY and FYNNEI. This chain's CDR3 is CASSGGVSKTQYF. CDR3 DNA: TGTGCCAGCAGCGGGGGTGTTTCAAAGACCCAGTACTTC.

The V call is TRBV7-2, the J call TRBJ2-1; TRBD2 matches at 7 bases. V shed 0 bases, J shed 3 bases, and the junction held 8 bases outside the gene matches. The CDR3 consists of 17 residues. Germline V gene lookup returns CDR1 SGHTA and CDR2 FQGNSA. CDR3 residues: CASSLAGTSGVYNEQFF. The CDR3 DNA is TGTGCCAGCAGCTTAGCTGGGACCAGCGGGGTCTACAATGAGCAGTTCTTC. Based on the CDR3 plus reference TRBV7-2 and TRBJ2-1, the full variable domain is GAGVSQSPSNKVTEKGKDVELRCDPISGHTALYWYRQSLGQGLEFLIYFQGNSAPDKSGLPSDRFSAERTGGSVSTLTIQRTQQEDSAVYLCASSLAGTSGVYNEQFFGPGTRLTVL.

This rearrangement joins TRBV19 to TRBJ1-5, with a tentative D call TRBD1 (6 bases). The CDR3 has 14 amino acids. The germline V gene has CDR1 LNHDA and CDR2 SQIVND (reference sequence). V lost 3 bases, J lost 7 bases, and 13 bases lay in between. The CDR3 region is CASSISQGGQPQHF. CDR3 nucleotides: TGTGCCAGTAGTATTTCACAGGGCGGCCAGCCCCAGCATTTT.

This clone has just one count. V gene TRBV5-5 combines with J gene TRBJ1-2, with TRBD1 matching 10 bases. Unmatched junction bases numbered 7, after V lost 1 base and J lost 4 bases. The length of the CDR3 is 16 residues. Germline V gene data show CDR1 as SGHKS and CDR2 as YYEKEE (reference sequence). The chain's CDR3 is CASSLSGTGEFYGYTF. DNA for the CDR3: TGTGCCAGCAGCTTGTCTGGGACAGGGGAATTCTATGGCTACACCTTC.

V is TRBV15 and J is TRBJ1-5; 9 positions agree with TRBD1. The CDR3 is 17 residues long. The trim removed 5 bases at V and 0 bases at J, leaving 8 bases unmatched. Germline assignment: CDR1 LNHNV and CDR2 YYDKDF (reference sequence). The CDR3 here is CATSLRTGVPSNQPQHF. The CDR3 bases are TGTGCCACCAGCCTTCGGACAGGGGTTCCTAGCAATCAGCCCCAGCATTTT.

This clone was observed a handful of times. The chain is built from TRBV6-5 and TRBJ1-1; D not resolved. In germline, CDR1 is MNHEY, CDR2 SVGAGI. CDR3 length: 13 amino acids. Trimming removed 3 bases from V and 5 bases from J, with 10 bases in between. CDR3 in amino acids: CASSYEGGTEAFF. The CDR3 DNA reads TGTGCCAGCAGTTATGAGGGAGGAACTGAAGCTTTCTTT.

As DNA, the CDR3 is TGCGCCAGCAGCTTCGGGACTAGCGGGAGGGCCTTCAATGAGCAGTTCTTC. It encodes CASSFGTSGRAFNEQFF. The chain recombines TRBV5-1 with TRBJ2-1, with 16 bases lining up with TRBD2. The CDR3 is 17 residues long. The J segment lost 6 bases and the V segment lost 2 bases, leaving 5 bases of the junction unmatched. Looked up from germline, CDR1 is SGHRS and CDR2 is YFSETQ.

The chain employs TRBV6-1 and TRBJ1-5, with D uncertain. V dropped 4 bases and J dropped 5 bases, with 12 bases sitting between them. This CDR3 spans 14 amino acids. Looked up from germline, CDR1 is MNHNS and CDR2 is SASEGT. The CDR3 reads CASSVAELHQPQHF. The CDR3 DNA sequence: TGTGCCAGCAGTGTCGCGGAGTTACATCAGCCCCAGCATTTT.

This rearrangement joins TRBV4-2 to TRBJ2-7; D assignment may be TRBD1 or TRBD2 (5 bases each). The ends were cut back, 0 bases at V and 6 bases at J, with 18 bases in the middle. This CDR3 has 16 amino acids. Germline CDR1 reads LGHNA; CDR2 reads YNFKEQ. The CDR3 nucleotides read TGTGCCAGCAGCCAAGAGGCCGGGACCCCACGAGGCGAGCAGTACTTC. This gives the protein CASSQEAGTPRGEQYF.

The chain couples TRBV5-4 to TRBJ2-1; 9 nucleotides align to TRBD2. This CDR3 region has 16 residues. The V gene's germline CDR1 is SGHNT and CDR2 YYREEE (reference sequence). The junction had 3 bases not matched to a gene; V was cut back by 0 bases and J by 2 bases. The CDR3 here is CASSLVGGGAYNEQFF. For the CDR3, the DNA is TGTGCCAGCAGCTTGGTGGGCGGGGGGGCCTACAATGAGCAGTTCTTC.

V gene TRBV28 combines with J gene TRBJ1-1; 8 bases fit TRBD1. Germline CDR1 MDHEN, CDR2 SYDVKM. The CDR3 is made up of 15 amino acids. V shed 5 bases, J shed 0 bases, and the junction held 5 bases outside the gene matches. This chain's CDR3 is CASSPWTGMNTEAFF. CDR3 sequence (DNA): TGTGCCAGCAGTCCCTGGACAGGGATGAACACTGAAGCTTTCTTT.

V is TRBV5-1 and J is TRBJ1-1; D unclear. The CDR3 totals 14 residues. CDR1 and CDR2 from the germline V gene are SGHRS and YFSETQ. Trimming stripped 4 bases from V and 6 bases from J, with 16 bases between. CDR3 protein: CASSPDPGLAEAFF. CDR3 coding DNA: TGCGCCAGCAGCCCGGATCCGGGTCTCGCTGAAGCTTTCTTT.

This clone was counted a single time. This chain uses TRBV7-3 with TRBJ2-1; 7 nucleotides match TRBD2. Germline V gene sequence: CDR1 SGHTA, CDR2 FQGTGA. J lost 2 bases, V lost 1 base, and 5 bases had no gene match. The length of the CDR3 is 16 residues. In DNA form, the CDR3 reads TGTGCCAGCAGCTTAATGGGCGGGAGTGCCTACAATGAGCAGTTCTTC. Its translation is CASSLMGGSAYNEQFF.

The chain employs TRBV7-9 and TRBJ1-4, with unresolved D. Trimming took off 5 bases at V and 4 bases at J, with 8 bases between the two ends. This CDR3 comprises 13 residues. Germline loops: CDR1 SEHNR, CDR2 FQNEAQ (reference sequence). The CDR3 loop is CASSRAINEKLFF. CDR3 in DNA: TGTGCCAGCAGCAGAGCGATTAATGAAAAACTGTTTTTT.

The chain is built from TRBV7-8 and TRBJ2-7; no clear D. CDR1 is SGHVS, CDR2 FQNEAQ, per germline. Trimming left V 1 base short and J 3 bases short, with 7 bases between. The CDR3 length is 13 residues. CDR3 residues: CASSLVGLYEQYF. The CDR3 coding sequence is TGTGCCAGCAGCTTAGTAGGGCTCTACGAGCAGTACTTC. The whole variable domain, filled in from reference TRBV7-8 and TRBJ2-7, reads GAGVSQSPRYKVAKRGQDVALRCDPISGHVSLFWYQQALGQGPEFLTYFQNEAQLDKSGLPSDRFFAERPEGSVSTLKIQRTQQEDSAVYLCASSLVGLYEQYFGPGTRLTVT.

The chain uses TRBV6-5 and TRBJ2-7; either TRBD1 or TRBD2 may supply D (5 bases each). V shed 1 base and J shed 5 bases, with 9 bases lying between them. CDR3 size: 13 residues. CDR1 and CDR2 (germline): MNHEY, SVGAGI. In DNA form, the CDR3 reads TGTGCCAGCAGTTACTTGGTGGGGGACGAGCAGTACTTC. This codes for CASSYLVGDEQYF.

This chain links TRBV15 with TRBJ1-4; 7 bases align to TRBD1. CDR1 and CDR2 from the germline V gene are LNHNV and YYDKDF (reference sequence). V lost 0 bases to trimming and J lost 8 bases; unmatched junction nucleotides: 9. This CDR3 spans 16 amino acids. The chain's CDR3 is CATSRDLQGLGEKLFF. In DNA, the CDR3 is TGTGCCACCAGCAGAGACCTACAGGGGTTGGGCGAAAAACTGTTTTTT.

The J gene is TRBJ2-3, the V gene TRBV20-1; D possibly uses TRBD1 or TRBD2 (5 bases each). Germline loops: CDR1 DFQATT, CDR2 SNEGSKA (reference sequence). Trimming cost V 2 bases and J 6 bases, with 6 bases left between them. The CDR3 is 11 residues long. In DNA, the CDR3 is TGCAGTGCTAGATGGGGGGATACGCAGTATTTT. Protein sequence: CSARWGDTQYF.

The chain couples TRBV11-2 to TRBJ2-7; D is possibly TRBD2 (7 bases). CDR3 size: 13 residues. Germline-derived CDR1 and CDR2 are SGHAT and FQNNGV. The V gene lost 6 bases and the J gene lost 6 bases, with 15 bases spanning the gap. The DNA of the CDR3 is TGTGCCAGCAGTTGGGGGGGGGCTGGCGAGCAGTACTTC. Encoded protein: CASSWGGAGEQYF.

This clone was observed a single time. The chain is built from TRBV5-4 and TRBJ2-1, with D unclear. The ends were cut back, 0 bases at V and 5 bases at J, with 6 bases in the middle. This CDR3 region has 13 residues. The V gene's germline CDR1 is SGHNT and CDR2 YYREEE (reference sequence). The CDR3 region is CASSLVEDNEQFF. CDR3 nucleotides: TGTGCCAGCAGCTTGGTAGAGGACAATGAGCAGTTCTTC.

This clone showed up just a few times. At one of its ends the junction is not consistent with the germline gene, which may arise from a read error. The chain employs TRBV7-7 and TRBJ1-1; D uncertain. The CDR3 extends over 17 amino acids. Germline values: CDR1 SSHAT, CDR2 FNYEAQ (reference sequence). CDR3 loop: CASSLSLGHSLNTEAFF. As DNA, the CDR3 is TGTGCTAGCAGCTTATCCCTAGGCCACAGTTTGAACACTGAAGCTTTCTTT.

The chain uses TRBV19 and TRBJ1-5; D is uncertain. Trimming took 7 bases from V and 3 from J, leaving 13 bases between them. CDR1 LNHDA and CDR2 SQIVND come from the germline V gene (reference sequence). CDR3 length equals 14 residues. CDR3 loop: CASKVAGYNQPQHF. CDR3 DNA sequence: TGTGCCAGTAAAGTAGCGGGCTACAATCAGCCCCAGCATTTT.

The chain couples TRBV4-3 to TRBJ2-5, with D possibly matching TRBD2 (5 bases). V lost 2 bases, J lost 5 bases, and 6 bases lay in between. Looked up from germline, CDR1 is LGHNA and CDR2 is YSLEER. The CDR3 has 12 amino acids. The CDR3 is CASSQRGETQYF. DNA for the CDR3: TGCGCCAGCAGCCAACGGGGTGAGACCCAGTACTTC.

The chain joins TRBV15 to TRBJ2-3; tentatively, D is TRBD1 or TRBD2 (5 bases each). V lost 0 bases to trimming and J lost 1 base, with 11 bases between them. This CDR3 comprises 16 residues. CDR1 is LNHNV, CDR2 YYDKDF, per germline (reference sequence). The CDR3 DNA is TGTGCCACCAGCAGAGAGAGGGGTCGGGGCACAGATACGCAGTATTTT. Translated: CATSRERGRGTDTQYF.